This T cell receptor (beta chain) came from a study of beta chain features in type 1 diabetes. Expressed TCRB transcripts were sequenced after all isolated RNA was converted to cDNA. Roughly 3.6 million reads were obtained on average from naive, central memory and regulatory T cell samples. Some clones are missing from TCRdb's copy, which holds only in-frame ones; the method was immunoSEQ multiplex PCR. The table lists hundreds of thousands of clones, more than 13% of them singletons, with 0.035% to 0.045% in the top ten. Sorted populations all had greater than 98% purity. V lost 6 bases and J 2 bases, leaving 16 bases between the germline ends. The CDR3 sequence is 15 residues long. CDR1 and CDR2 from the germline V gene are MDHEN and SYDVKM. The study's findings and limits: Compared with healthy donors, patients appeared to share more similar naive, central memory and regulatory TCRB repertoires. Researchers report that Type 1 diabetes patients had moderately but significantly shorter TCRB CDR3s across all four CD4+ subsets.

Points on this clone: Its antigen is unidentified.

This chain uses TRBV28 with TRBJ2-5; D could derive from TRBD1 or TRBD2 (5 bases each). This receptor was obtained from a man between 18 and 29 years old with type 1 diabetes. The specimen sequenced was naive CD4+ T cells from blood. The CDR3 protein is CASRPPGPRQETQYF. The CDR3 DNA is TGTGCCAGCAGACCGCCGGGACCCCGGCAAGAGACCCAGTACTTC.